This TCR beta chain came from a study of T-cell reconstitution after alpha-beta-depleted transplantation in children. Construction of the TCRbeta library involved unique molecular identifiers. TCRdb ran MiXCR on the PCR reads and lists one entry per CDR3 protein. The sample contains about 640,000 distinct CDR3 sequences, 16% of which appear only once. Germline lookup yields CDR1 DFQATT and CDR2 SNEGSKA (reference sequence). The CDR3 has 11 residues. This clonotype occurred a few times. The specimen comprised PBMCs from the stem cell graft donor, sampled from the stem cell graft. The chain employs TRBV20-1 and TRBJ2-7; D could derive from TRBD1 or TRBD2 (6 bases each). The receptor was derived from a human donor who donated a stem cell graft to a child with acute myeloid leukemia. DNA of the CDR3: TGCAGTGCTAGAGATAGGGCAGGGGACTCCGTC. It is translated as CSARDRAGDSV.